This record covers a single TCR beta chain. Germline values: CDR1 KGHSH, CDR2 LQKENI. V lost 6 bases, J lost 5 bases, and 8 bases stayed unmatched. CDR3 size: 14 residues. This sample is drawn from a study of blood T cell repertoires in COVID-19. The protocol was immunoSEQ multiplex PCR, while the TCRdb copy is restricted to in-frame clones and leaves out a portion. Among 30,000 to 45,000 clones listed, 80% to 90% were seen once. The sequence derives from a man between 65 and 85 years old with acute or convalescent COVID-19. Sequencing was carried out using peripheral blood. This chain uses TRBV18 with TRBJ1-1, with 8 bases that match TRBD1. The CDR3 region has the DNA TGTGCCAGCTCTCAGGGGGCAGGCGGGACTGAAGCTTTCTTT. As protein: CASSQGAGGTEAFF.